One sample yielded the 17 T cell receptor beta chains listed below, sequenced in a study of OX40 agonist ivuxolimab in advanced cancers. Profiled with immunoSEQ multiplex PCR; TCRdb holds only in-frame clones, not every one. The sample lists some 64,000 clones, 87% occurring once. The sequencing here drew on CD4+ or CD8+ T cells sorted from blood, taken in a trial of the OX40 agonist ivuxolimab. The source of these receptors is an adult with an advanced solid tumor such as melanoma, head and neck, liver or kidney cancer.

The gene calls are TRBV6-4 and TRBJ1-2; maybe TRBD1 (6 bases). Per germline, CDR1 MRHNA and CDR2 SNTAGT. This CDR3 region has 13 residues. The V gene lost 3 bases and the J gene lost 9 bases, with 14 bases spanning the gap. The DNA for the CDR3 is TGTGCCAGCAGTGAGGAACAGGGTTTGAGCTACACCTTC. Amino acid sequence: CASSEEQGLSYTF.

This clone was seen just once. CDR3 residues: CASSSRTATTNEKLFF. Written as DNA, the CDR3 is TGTGCCAGCAGCTCGAGGACAGCCACAACTAATGAAAAACTGTTTTTT. This chain uses TRBV7-9 with TRBJ1-4; D perhaps matches TRBD1 (6 bases). The CDR3 totals 16 residues. Trimming took 4 bases from V and 0 from J, leaving 12 bases between them. In germline, CDR1 is SEHNR, CDR2 FQNEAQ (reference sequence).

The chain uses TRBV7-9 and TRBJ1-2; D is unresolved. Germline CDR1 and CDR2: SEHNR and FQNEAQ (reference sequence). This CDR3 spans 13 amino acids. Trimming shortened V by 4 bases and J by 5 bases, and 11 bases separated the two germline ends. The CDR3, as DNA: TGTGCCAGCAGCTACACGATAACTTATGGCTACACCTTC. Amino acid sequence: CASSYTITYGYTF. The complete variable domain, with remaining parts taken from reference TRBV7-9 and TRBJ1-2, reads DTGVSQNPRHKITKRGQNVTFRCDPISEHNRLYWYRQTLGQGPEFLTYFQNEAQLEKSRLLSDRFSAERPKGSFSTLEIQRTEQGDSAMYLCASSYTITYGYTFGSGTRLTVV.

V is TRBV5-1 and J is TRBJ2-7; the D call may be TRBD1 or TRBD2 (5 bases each). Germline lookup yields CDR1 SGHRS and CDR2 YFSETQ. Trimming removed 0 bases from V and 7 bases from J, with 11 bases in between. This CDR3 comprises 13 residues. The chain's CDR3 is CASSLEGTGEQYF. CDR3 bases: TGCGCCAGCAGCTTGGAGGGGACGGGTGAGCAGTACTTC.

This chain uses TRBV29-1 with TRBJ2-7, with unresolved D. V shed 6 bases and J shed 2 bases, with 11 bases lying between them. CDR3 length: 12 residues. Germline values: CDR1 SQVTM, CDR2 ANQGSEA. CDR3 coding DNA: TGCAGCGTCGCCATTCCTCCCTACGAGCAGTACTTC. This encodes CSVAIPPYEQYF.

The chain employs TRBV6-6 and TRBJ2-1; TRBD2 matches at 8 bases. V lost 3 bases to trimming and J lost 7 bases; unmatched junction nucleotides: 8. The CDR3 is 15 amino acids. Germline V CDR1 and CDR2: MNHNY, SVGAGI (reference sequence). The CDR3 here is CASSYYQRGMNEQFF. The CDR3 bases are TGTGCCAGCAGTTATTACCAGCGGGGGATGAATGAGCAGTTCTTC.

V is TRBV7-8 and J is TRBJ1-5; D is ambiguous. V was cut by 3 bases and J by 3 bases, with 12 bases left in between. The CDR3 length is 15 residues. CDR1 SGHVS and CDR2 FQNEAQ come from the germline V gene. For the CDR3, the DNA is TGTGCCAGCAGCTTCAGAGGATCCCCCAATCAGCCCCAGCATTTT. Translated, it gives CASSFRGSPNQPQHF. The full variable domain, with the rest looked up from reference TRBV7-8 and TRBJ1-5, is GAGVSQSPRYKVAKRGQDVALRCDPISGHVSLFWYQQALGQGPEFLTYFQNEAQLDKSGLPSDRFFAERPEGSVSTLKIQRTQQEDSAVYLCASSFRGSPNQPQHFGDGTRLSIL.

V usage is TRBV10-2 and J usage is TRBJ1-6, with 7 nucleotides matching TRBD1. Germline assignment: CDR1 WSHSY and CDR2 SAAADI. Trimming took 3 bases from V and 9 from J; bases not matched to a gene: 5. CDR3 length: 14 amino acids. CDR3 nucleotide sequence: TGCGCCAGCAGTGACAGGGGGAGGGGTTCACCCCTCCACTTT. Protein: CASSDRGRGSPLHF.

This clone was seen only a few times. The V gene is TRBV9, the J gene TRBJ2-5; the D gene could be TRBD1 or TRBD2 (7 bases each). There are 15 residues in the CDR3. V gave up 0 bases and J gave up 7 bases, with 16 bases separating them. The germline V gene has CDR1 SGDLS and CDR2 YYNGEE. The CDR3 nucleotides are TGTGCCAGCAGCGTAGGAGCAGGGGGGGGAATGACCCAGTACTTC. Amino acid sequence: CASSVGAGGGMTQYF.

V and J are TRBV7-9 and TRBJ1-2; 10 bases are shared with TRBD1. The germline V gene has CDR1 SEHNR and CDR2 FQNEAQ (reference sequence). The CDR3 totals 16 residues. With 5 bases clipped from V and 3 bases from J, the junction kept 9 bases outside the gene matches. The CDR3 bases are TGTGCCAGCAGCACGGGACAGGGGAAAGGTGACTATGGCTACACCTTC. Translation: CASSTGQGKGDYGYTF.

V usage is TRBV7-8 and J usage is TRBJ1-4; D remains unclear. The CDR3 totals 14 residues. CDR1 and CDR2 (germline): SGHVS, FQNEAQ. V lost 1 base and J lost 3, with 6 bases in between. Here the CDR3 reads CASSLDRPNEKLFF. Here the CDR3 DNA reads TGTGCCAGCAGCTTAGACAGACCTAATGAAAAACTGTTTTTT.

This clone was seen only a few times. Here the CDR3 reads CASSPRDRPVLTF. The CDR3 coding sequence is TGCGCCAGCAGCCCCCGGGACAGGCCCGTCCTGACTTTC. V usage is TRBV4-1 and J usage is TRBJ2-6; 8 nucleotides align to TRBD1. V shed 4 bases, J shed 12 bases, and the junction held 5 bases outside the gene matches. The CDR3 totals 13 residues. In germline, CDR1 is MGHRA, CDR2 YSYEKL.

The genes are TRBV6-5 and TRBJ1-3, with a tentative D call TRBD1 (6 bases). CDR3 size: 16 residues. V shed 1 base and J shed 0 bases, with 10 bases lying between them. The V gene's germline CDR1 is MNHEY and CDR2 SVGAGI. The CDR3 nucleotides are TGTGCCAGCAGTTACTGGGGGGCTAACTCTGGAAACACCATATATTTT. This gives the protein CASSYWGANSGNTIYF.

The chain links TRBV13 to TRBJ2-3, with D unclear. CDR3 length equals 14 residues. Trimming left V 4 bases short and J 0 bases short, with 8 bases between. The germline CDR1 and CDR2 sequences are PRHDT and FYEKMQ (reference sequence). The CDR3 bases are TGTGCCAGCAGCTCCCAGGCTAGCACAGATACGCAGTATTTT. This gives the protein CASSSQASTDTQYF.

The chain joins TRBV9 to TRBJ2-3, with 9 bases aligning to TRBD2. Trimming cost V 3 bases and J 7 bases; bases outside gene matches: 12. The V gene's germline CDR1 is SGDLS and CDR2 YYNGEE. The CDR3 spans 16 residues. The CDR3 DNA reads TGTGCCAGCAGCGCCCGAGGTAGCGGGGGTGTAAATACGCAGTATTTT. Protein: CASSARGSGGVNTQYF.

This chain joins TRBV9 and TRBJ2-5; 9 bases align to TRBD1. Per germline, CDR1 SGDLS and CDR2 YYNGEE. The CDR3 has 18 residues. Unmatched junction bases numbered 14, after V lost 0 bases and J lost 5 bases. The CDR3 coding sequence is TGTGCCAGCAGCGTAGGTCAGTTTGGGGGACAGGGACGCGAGACCCAGTACTTC. This translates into CASSVGQFGGQGRETQYF.

This clone occurred a few times. The V call is TRBV6-6, the J call TRBJ1-6; no firm D call. V was shortened by 6 bases and J by 9 bases, with 12 bases between the two germline ends. The germline gives CDR1 MNHNY, CDR2 SVGAGI (reference sequence). The CDR3 length is 13 residues. Here the CDR3 DNA reads TGTGCCAGCAGGGTCGGGTTTAGTTCACCCCTCCACTTT. Translated: CASRVGFSSPLHF.